This section outlines one TCR beta chain sequence together with its context. The data are from a study of blood T cell repertoires in COVID-19. Study in general: Sites across the United States, Italy and Spain contributed samples from acute and convalescent COVID-19. From T cells, B-cell-depleted T cells, or PBMCs came the material, which was cDNA or gDNA.

V was clipped by 4 bases and J by 7 bases; unmatched bases: 3. CDR1 SNHLY and CDR2 FYNNEI come from the germline V gene. The CDR3 extends over 14 amino acids. As handled by the study authors: For nucleated cells, counts were estimated from reference gene primer amplification. Clones were sequenced by immunoSEQ multiplex PCR, and TCRdb holds only the in-frame ones, with some missing. The DNA was the basis for D and trimming; V, J and clone size are from that table. This sample has 220,000 or so clones, with 70% to 90% found just once. Specimen: peripheral blood. The J gene is TRBJ2-2, the V gene TRBV2; 10 nucleotides match TRBD1. This sequence was found in a middle-aged man who had recovered from COVID-19. CDR3 coding DNA: TGTGCCAGCAGTGGACAGGGGGCGGGCGGGGAGCTGTTTTTT. This encodes CASSGQGAGGELFF.